This is a list of T cell receptor beta chains from one sample in a study of radiotherapy plus CTLA-4 blockade in lung cancer. Profiling relied on immunoSEQ multiplex PCR, and the TCRdb table lists in-frame clones only, not all of them. Here the sample spans roughly 69,000 clones, less than 85% being singletons. The specimen was peripheral blood, collected from a patient treated with radiotherapy plus ipilimumab. The receptors shown here come from a human donor with non-small cell lung cancer whose response to radiotherapy plus ipilimumab could not be evaluated. Some clones in this sample may be carry-over from other donors' samples. The CDR3 runs from the conserved cysteine through the conserved F or W. A D gene is named only where the DNA matches it firmly. The size entry is marked missing in some rows and otherwise reads once, few, many or a size class.

>TRBD1|TRBJ2-5|NA|TRBV19
CASSRQGGETQYF
TGTGCCAGTAGTAGACAGGGCGGAGAGACCCAGTACTTC
>NA|TRBJ2-1|NA|TRBV7-2
CASSLGTAASGWQFF
TGTGCCAGCAGCTTAGGGACAGCGGCCTCTGGGTGGCAGTTCTTC
>NA|TRBJ1-1|NA|TRBV7-7
CASSSTGNTEAFF
TGTGCTAGCAGCTCGACAGGGAACACTGAAGCTTTCTTT
>TRBD2|TRBJ2-2|NA|TRBV7-2
CASSLGPAGGNTGELFF
TGTGCCAGCAGCTTAGGACCTGCGGGGGGGAACACCGGGGAGCTGTTTTTT
>NA|TRBJ2-7|NA|TRBV2
CASSAWDISYEQYF
TGTGCCAGCAGTGCCTGGGACATCTCCTACGAGCAGTACTTC
>NA|TRBJ2-5|NA|TRBV7-9
CASSFGSPAGETQYF
TGTGCCAGCAGCTTTGGGTCTCCAGCAGGCGAGACCCAGTACTTC
>NA|TRBJ1-1|few|TRBV6-5
CASSYQTEAFF
TGTGCCAGCAGTTACCAGACTGAAGCTTTCTTT
>NA|TRBJ1-1|NA|TRBV19
CASSMGGAHMITEAFF
TGTGCCAGTAGTATGGGGGGGGCCCACATGATTACTGAAGCTTTCTTT
>TRBD1|TRBJ1-1|NA|TRBV2
CASSEAGQGRMNTEAFF
TGTGCCAGCAGTGAAGCGGGACAGGGGCGCATGAACACTGAAGCTTTCTTT
>NA|TRBJ2-5|NA|TRBV2
CASSSGREEQYF
TGTGCCAGCAGCTCAGGCAGGGAAGAGCAGTACTTC
>NA|TRBJ2-2|NA|TRBV5-6
CASSPAGRGARSGELFF
TGTGCCAGCAGCCCGGCGGGGCGGGGCGCTCGGAGCGGGGAGCTGTTTTTT
>NA|TRBJ1-1|NA|TRBV19
CASSIVAGAPAFF
TGTGCCAGTAGTATAGTTGCGGGAGCCCCAGCTTTCTTT
>NA|TRBJ1-2|NA|TRBV6-5
CASRPTGNYGYTF
TGTGCCAGCAGGCCAACAGGGAACTATGGCTACACCTTC
>NA|TRBJ2-1|NA|TRBV25-1
CASSELFSNEQFF
TGTGCCAGCAGTGAATTGTTCTCCAATGAGCAGTTCTTC
>NA|TRBJ2-1|NA|TRBV7-9
CASSFLPVQESSYNEQFF
TGTGCCAGCAGCTTCCTGCCCGTACAAGAAAGCTCCTACAATGAGCAGTTCTTC
>NA|TRBJ2-7|once|TRBV5-1
CASSFEGSYEQYF
TGCGCCAGCAGCTTCGAAGGGAGCTACGAGCAGTACTTC
>TRBD2|TRBJ2-3|few|TRBV7-3
CASSSGGGLDTQYF
TGTGCCAGCAGTAGCGGGGGGGGGCTCGATACGCAGTATTTT
>TRBD1|TRBJ2-7|NA|TRBV9
CASSSHGTGVYEQYF
TGTGCCAGCAGCTCCCACGGGACAGGGGTATACGAGCAGTACTTC
>NA|TRBJ1-2|NA|TRBV4-3
CASSQALAGAYGYTF
TGCGCCAGCAGCCAAGCTCTGGCGGGGGCCTATGGCTACACCTTC
>TRBD1|TRBJ2-5|once|TRBV9
CASSATGGQTQYF
TGTGCCAGCAGCGCAACAGGGGGCCAGACCCAGTACTTC
>NA|TRBJ2-7|NA|TRBV2
CASSANTQGGEQYF
TGTGCCAGCAGTGCAAATACCCAAGGGGGCGAGCAGTACTTC
>NA|TRBJ2-1|NA|TRBV4-2
CASSQDPEGEQFF
TGTGCCAGCAGCCAAGACCCTGAGGGTGAGCAGTTCTTC
>TRBD1|TRBJ2-7|NA|TRBV2
CASRGTDQYEQYF
TGTGCCAGCCGTGGGACAGATCAGTACGAGCAGTACTTC
>TRBD1|TRBJ1-2|NA|TRBV28
CASSPVDRVYGYTF
TGTGCCAGCAGTCCGGTGGACAGGGTCTATGGCTACACCTTC
>NA|TRBJ1-1|NA|TRBV6-5
CASSFTPQGATEAFF
TGTGCCAGCAGTTTTACGCCACAGGGCGCCACTGAAGCTTTCTTT
>NA|TRBJ1-1|few|TRBV7-8
CASSLATGPNTEAFF
TGTGCCAGCAGCTTAGCAACAGGGCCGAACACTGAAGCTTTCTTT
>TRBD1|TRBJ1-1|NA|TRBV29-1
CSAKTGASTEAFF
TGCAGCGCGAAGACAGGGGCGAGCACTGAAGCTTTCTTT
>NA|TRBJ2-5|NA|TRBV10-2
CASSGPLQSIVETQYF
TGCGCCAGCAGTGGGCCCTTACAGAGTATAGTGGAGACCCAGTACTTC
>NA|TRBJ1-2|few|TRBV5-4
CASSLSGGLLYGYTF
TGTGCCAGCAGCTTGAGCGGGGGACTACTCTATGGCTACACCTTC
>TRBD1|TRBJ1-5|NA|TRBV18
CASSPGQGNQPQHF
TGTGCCAGCTCACCAGGACAGGGCAATCAGCCCCAGCATTTT
>TRBD1|TRBJ1-6|NA|TRBV11-2
CASSADRGSPLHF
TGTGCCAGCAGCGCAGACAGGGGATCACCCCTCCACTTT
>NA|TRBJ2-2|few|TRBV5-1
CASSLRLVGTAGELFF
TGCGCCAGCAGCCTGCGACTAGTTGGCACCGCGGGGGAGCTGTTTTTT
>TRBD1|TRBJ1-2|NA|TRBV9
CASSTDRGGYGYTF
TGTGCCAGCAGCACAGACAGGGGGGGCTATGGCTACACCTTC
>TRBD1|TRBJ1-5|NA|TRBV2
CASRGTGVNQPQHF
TGTGCCAGCAGGGGGACAGGGGTGAATCAGCCCCAGCATTTT
>NA|TRBJ1-2|many|TRBV7-2
CASSQYGYTF
TGTGCCAGCAGTCAGTATGGCTACACCTTC
>NA|TRBJ1-2|NA|TRBV9
CASSVHRSTNYGYTF
TGTGCCAGCAGCGTCCACAGGAGTACTAACTATGGCTACACCTTC
>NA|TRBJ1-2|once|TRBV6-5
CASRQTGAGYTF
TGTGCCAGCAGACAAACAGGTGCTGGCTACACCTTC
>NA|TRBJ1-2|few|TRBV28
CASSLEGIHGYTF
TGTGCCAGCAGTTTGGAGGGGATTCATGGCTACACCTTC
>NA|TRBJ2-7|NA|TRBV7-2
CASSLSPSSYEQYF
TGTGCCAGCAGCTTATCCCCATCCTCCTACGAGCAGTACTTC
>TRBD1|TRBJ2-7|NA|TRBV30
CAWKGQGHSYEQYF
TGTGCCTGGAAGGGACAGGGCCATTCCTACGAGCAGTACTTC